This TCR beta chain appears in the sequencing data of a study of T cells in Graves' hyperthyroidism and ophthalmopathy. On the study more broadly: Peripheral blood was taken when the disease was first diagnosed, before any treatment began.

As to this clonotype: Its antigen is still unknown.

Among ophthalmopathy patients, the Clinical Activity Score reached at least 3, the NOSPECS grade reached at least 4, and duration remained under 3 months. Exclusion of patients followed from uncontrolled infection, other autoimmune disease, pregnancy or lactation. Regions amplified from RNA transcripts were the TCR beta CDR3 regions. A set of HTBI primers served as the primers for a first-round RT-PCR of the TCR CDR3. From the multiplex PCR reads, TCRdb called clonotypes with MiXCR, one entry per CDR3 protein. In the table there are roughly 550,000 distinct CDR3 sequences, 15% to 20% of which are singletons. Study-wide results and limits: Stable hyperthyroidism and ophthalmopathy were separated using 13 V-J signatures.

The germline gives CDR1 SGHRS, CDR2 YFSETQ. The CDR3 has 12 residues. V was clipped by 1 base and J by 5 bases, with 6 bases between them. The receptor comes from a woman in her 30s with Graves' ophthalmopathy. Material: blood. The rearrangement uses TRBV5-1 and TRBJ2-5; D gene uncertain. The CDR3 spells CASSLMMETQYF. In DNA form, the CDR3 reads TGCGCCAGCAGCTTGATGATGGAGACCCAGTACTTC.